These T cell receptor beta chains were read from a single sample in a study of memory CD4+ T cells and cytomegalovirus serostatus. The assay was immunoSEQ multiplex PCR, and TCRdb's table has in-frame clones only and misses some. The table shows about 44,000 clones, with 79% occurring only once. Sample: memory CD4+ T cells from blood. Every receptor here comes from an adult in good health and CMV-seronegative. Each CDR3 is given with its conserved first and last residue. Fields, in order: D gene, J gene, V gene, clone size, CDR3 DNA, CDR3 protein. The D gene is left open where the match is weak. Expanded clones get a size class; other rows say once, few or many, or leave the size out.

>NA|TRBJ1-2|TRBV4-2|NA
TGTGCCAGCAGCCAGATTGAGGGTGCATTGGGTGGCTACACCTTC
CASSQIEGALGGYTF
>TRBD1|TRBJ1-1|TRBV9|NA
TGTGCCAGCAGGGGGGACAGGGGGCTGACTGAAGCTTTCTTT
CASRGDRGLTEAFF
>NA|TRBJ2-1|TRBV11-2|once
TGTGCCAGCACCGGTTTAGGGAGCTCCTACAATGAGCAGTTCTTC
CASTGLGSSYNEQFF
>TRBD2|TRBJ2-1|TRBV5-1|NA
TGCGCCAGCAGCCTCGGACTAGCGGGGAGAAGCTCCTACAATGAGCAGTTCTTC
CASSLGLAGRSSYNEQFF
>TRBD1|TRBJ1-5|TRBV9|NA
TGTGCCAGCAGTGACCTTCTCAGGGGGCGAAAAGGGAGCAATCAGCCCCAGCATTTT
CASSDLLRGRKGSNQPQHF
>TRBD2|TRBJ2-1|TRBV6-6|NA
TGTGCCAGCAGTAGTTCGGGAGGTTGGGGCAATGAGCAGTTCTTC
CASSSSGGWGNEQFF
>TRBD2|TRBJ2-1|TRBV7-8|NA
TGTGCCAGCAGACCCCAGGGACTGCCAAATAGCGGGGGGAACAATGAGCAGTTCTTC
CASRPQGLPNSGGNNEQFF
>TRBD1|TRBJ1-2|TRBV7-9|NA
TGTGCCAGCAGCTTAGGGGACAGGGTTCGATACACCTTC
CASSLGDRVRYTF
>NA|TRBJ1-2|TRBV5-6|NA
TGTGCCAGCAGCTTGTGGGGCTTCTATGGCTACACCTTC
CASSLWGFYGYTF
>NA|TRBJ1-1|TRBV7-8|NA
TGTGCCAGCAGCCCTACGGCCCGGAGCGCAGGGTCCCAAACTGAAGCTTTCTTT
CASSPTARSAGSQTEAFF
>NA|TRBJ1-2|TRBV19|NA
TGTGCCAGTACCCTGGGACAAATCTATGGCTACACCTTC
CASTLGQIYGYTF
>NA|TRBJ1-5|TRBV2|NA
TGTGCCAGCACCGAAAGGACCGAGCGGCCCCAGCATTTT
CASTERTERPQHF
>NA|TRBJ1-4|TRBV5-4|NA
TGTGCCAGCAGCTTCTCGACCGCGGGTCTTAATGAAAAACTGTTTTTT
CASSFSTAGLNEKLFF